The 10 T cell receptor beta chains below come from one sample, sequenced in a study. TCRdb itself ran the RT-PCR reads through MiXCR, one entry per CDR3 protein. The table includes about 680,000 distinct CDR3 sequences, approximately 15% detected once. The sample taken for sequencing was memory CD4+ T cells from blood. Source of these receptors: a female donor in good health, serving as a healthy control.

This clonotype was seen more than once but under ten times. The genes are TRBV7-2 and TRBJ2-1; 7 nucleotides line up with TRBD1. This CDR3 comprises 16 residues. Trimming took 0 bases from V and 6 from J; bases not matched to a gene: 8. Germline assignment: CDR1 SGHTA and CDR2 FQGNSA. DNA for the CDR3: TGTGCCAGCAGCTTAGCCCGACAGGGAATTATCAATGAGCAGTTCTTC. It specifies CASSLARQGIINEQFF.

This clonotype was found a few times. V is TRBV27 and J is TRBJ2-3; 7 positions agree with TRBD2. The CDR3 consists of 15 residues. Losses at the gene ends were 6 bases for V and 0 bases for J; bases not matched to a gene: 6. Germline V gene sequence: CDR1 MNHEY, CDR2 SMNVEV (reference sequence). The CDR3 reads CASRYKRESTDTQYF. The CDR3 coding sequence is TGTGCCAGCAGATATAAGCGGGAAAGCACAGATACGCAGTATTTT.

This chain uses TRBV18 with TRBJ2-3; no clear D. Trimming removed 1 base at V and 0 bases at J, with 11 bases between. The CDR3 is made up of 16 amino acids. Per germline, CDR1 KGHSH and CDR2 LQKENI. The DNA of the CDR3 is TGTGCCAGCTCACCACTGCCCTCAAGAAGCACAGATACGCAGTATTTT. This encodes CASSPLPSRSTDTQYF.

The chain employs TRBV11-1 and TRBJ1-3, with D possibly being TRBD1 (5 bases). Germline lookup yields CDR1 SGHAT and CDR2 FQDESV (reference sequence). The CDR3 is made up of 14 amino acids. V dropped 3 bases and J dropped 0 bases, with 6 bases sitting between them. The CDR3 sequence: CASSFDSSGNTIYF. The CDR3 nucleotides read TGTGCCAGCAGCTTCGACAGCTCTGGAAACACCATATATTTT.

Concerning this clonotype itself: At one boundary the junction diverges from the germline segment, which might be a read error. For the CDR3, the DNA is TGTGCCAGCAGCCGGACAGCTGTAACAGATACGCGGTATTTT. This codes for CASSRTAVTDTRYF. The chain is built from TRBV6-6 and TRBJ2-3, with a possible D match to TRBD1 (6 bases). The CDR3 is 14 residues long. The V gene's germline CDR1 is MNHNY and CDR2 SVGAGI (reference sequence).

In this sample, this clonotype turned up many times. The V gene is TRBV20-1, the J gene TRBJ2-2, with D uncertain. Germline V gene sequence: CDR1 DFQATT, CDR2 SNEGSKA (reference sequence). The CDR3 loop spans 13 amino acids. V was cut by 1 base and J by 6 bases, with 9 bases left in between. DNA for the CDR3: TGCAGTGCTAGAGTTTACATGGCCGGGGAGCTGTTTTTT. Translated: CSARVYMAGELFF.

This clonotype was counted many times. This rearrangement joins TRBV7-8 to TRBJ2-5, with 10 nucleotides matching TRBD2. The germline V gene has CDR1 SGHVS and CDR2 FQNEAQ. The CDR3 has 17 residues. With 1 base clipped from V and 5 bases from J, the junction kept 10 bases outside the gene matches. The DNA of the CDR3 is TGTGCCAGCAGCTTAGGGCTAATCAGCGGGGGGGCTGAGACCCAGTACTTC. Translated, it gives CASSLGLISGGAETQYF.

V is TRBV30 and J is TRBJ1-1, with a weak D call TRBD1 (5 bases). Germline values: CDR1 GTSNPN, CDR2 SVGIG (reference sequence). This CDR3 is 12 amino acids long. The V gene lost 3 bases and the J gene lost 11 bases, with 16 bases spanning the gap. Written as DNA, the CDR3 is TGTGCCTGGAGCAGCCCCGGGACGCCTGCTTTCTTT. Protein product: CAWSSPGTPAFF. Looking up the rest from reference TRBV30 and TRBJ1-1 gives the full variable domain: SQTIHQWPATLVQPVGSPLSLECTVEGTSNPNLYWYRQAAGRGLQLLFYSVGIGQISSEVPQNLSASRPQDRQFILSSKKLLLSDSGFYLCAWSSPGTPAFFGQGTRLTVV.

This clonotype occurred a few times. The chain carries TRBV15 and TRBJ2-1; 12 nucleotides line up with TRBD2. CDR3 size: 17 residues. Germline values: CDR1 LNHNV, CDR2 YYDKDF (reference sequence). V was clipped by 4 bases and J by 7 bases; unmatched bases: 11. The CDR3 DNA follows: TGTGCCACCAGCACCTGGGCTAGCGGGAGGGTTTTGAATGAGCAGTTCTTC. As protein: CATSTWASGRVLNEQFF. Combining the CDR3 with reference TRBV15 and TRBJ2-1 gives the whole variable domain DAMVIQNPRYQVTQFGKPVTLSCSQTLNHNVMYWYQQKSSQAPKLLFHYYDKDFNNEADTPDNFQSRRPNTSFCFLDIRSPGLGDTAMYLCATSTWASGRVLNEQFFGPGTRLTVL.

As DNA, the CDR3 is TGCAGTGCTAGGGTGACAGGGGGCGGCTATGGCTACACCTTC. Amino acid sequence: CSARVTGGGYGYTF. The chain links TRBV20-1 to TRBJ1-2, with 10 bases aligning to TRBD1. The CDR3 runs 14 residues. The V gene end was trimmed by 3 bases and the J gene end by 4 bases; junction bases not matched to a gene: 5. Germline CDR1 is DFQATT and CDR2 is SNEGSKA (reference sequence).